Shown below are 13 T cell receptor beta chains from a single sample sequenced in a study of cytomegalovirus exposure and HLA in healthy donors. This PCR relied on a set of 60 Vbeta primers and 13 Jbeta primers. The protocol was immunoSEQ multiplex PCR, while the TCRdb copy is restricted to in-frame clones and leaves out a portion. The sample yields more than 65,000 clones, roughly 72% seen once. Sequencing was done on a sample of PBMCs. The receptors were sampled from a woman aged 45-60 years in good health and CMV-seropositive.

This clone turned up a few times. The V call is TRBV9, the J call TRBJ1-1; a weak D match, TRBD1 (5 bases). Germline CDR1 and CDR2: SGDLS and YYNGEE. Trimming removed 4 bases from V and 4 bases from J, with 11 bases in between. CDR3 size: 13 residues. The CDR3 here is CASSSSGSTEAFF. The DNA for the CDR3 is TGTGCCAGCAGCTCCTCAGGGTCCACTGAAGCTTTCTTT.

V and J are TRBV4-1 and TRBJ2-3, with 7 bases identical to TRBD2. CDR1 is MGHRA, CDR2 YSYEKL, per germline. The ends lost 4 bases at V and 0 bases at J; junction bases unmatched: 7. The CDR3 consists of 16 residues. The CDR3 region is CASSPLAGRSTDTQYF. Written as DNA, the CDR3 is TGCGCCAGCAGCCCTTTAGCGGGCAGGAGCACAGATACGCAGTATTTT.

This chain connects TRBV18 to TRBJ1-2; D is unclear. Germline loops: CDR1 KGHSH, CDR2 LQKENI. Trimming removed 6 bases from V and 2 bases from J, with 10 bases in between. The CDR3 contains 13 residues. The CDR3 reads CASSKDKNYGYTF. The CDR3 region has the DNA TGTGCCAGCTCCAAAGACAAGAACTATGGCTACACCTTC.

This chain connects TRBV7-2 to TRBJ2-1; 11 positions agree with TRBD2. V shed 2 bases and J 6 bases; nucleotides not matched to a gene: 9. The V gene's germline CDR1 is SGHTA and CDR2 FQGNSA. The CDR3 consists of 17 residues. CDR3 coding DNA: TGTGCCAGCAGCTTAAGAGCGTCGGGACTAGCGGCCAATGAGCAGTTCTTC. Encoded protein: CASSLRASGLAANEQFF.

The rearrangement joins TRBV27 to TRBJ2-1; 9 bases align to TRBD2. After removal of 6 bases from V and 9 bases from J, the junction contained 12 bases not matched to a gene. This CDR3 has 15 amino acids. Germline V lookup: CDR1 MNHEY, CDR2 SMNVEV (reference sequence). In DNA, the CDR3 is TGTGCCAGCAGGCAATTGGCTAGCGGGAATCTTGAGCAGTTCTTC. Translated, it gives CASRQLASGNLEQFF.

The chain employs TRBV5-1 and TRBJ2-1; D may be TRBD1 (6 bases). The V and J ends lost 3 bases and 2 bases respectively, with 15 bases between them. The CDR3 runs to 16 residues. In germline, CDR1 is SGHRS, CDR2 YFSETQ. The CDR3 bases are TGCGCCAGCAGCTACCCCCGGGACAACACCTACAATGAGCAGTTCTTC. Translating gives CASSYPRDNTYNEQFF.

This clone has more than one count but fewer than ten. V gene TRBV27 combines with J gene TRBJ1-5; 9 bases match TRBD1. V was clipped by 6 bases and J by 6 bases; unmatched bases: 9. The CDR3 runs 15 residues. Germline V gene sequence: CDR1 MNHEY, CDR2 SMNVEV (reference sequence). The CDR3 nucleotides are TGTGCCAGCAGACCCTCCGGGACAGGGCTTCAGCCCCAGCATTTT. It is translated as CASRPSGTGLQPQHF.

This sequence joins TRBV6-4 and TRBJ2-2; D is unresolved. Germline V gene data show CDR1 as MRHNA and CDR2 as SNTAGT. The CDR3 runs to 14 residues. Trimming took off 6 bases at V and 1 base at J, with 9 bases between the two ends. The CDR3, as DNA: TGTGCCAGCAGACCCGAGGTGAACACCGGGGAGCTGTTTTTT. It yields the protein CASRPEVNTGELFF.

The CDR3 DNA reads as TGCGCCAGCAGGGAGGGACAGGGGACCGGGGAGCTGTTTTTT. As protein: CASREGQGTGELFF. The chain joins TRBV10-1 to TRBJ2-2, with 10 positions matching TRBD1. CDR3 length: 14 residues. The junction had 3 bases not matched to a gene; V was cut back by 6 bases and J by 5 bases. Germline CDR1 reads WNHNN; CDR2 reads SYGVQD (reference sequence).

The chain uses TRBV7-9 and TRBJ1-2; 7 nucleotides line up with TRBD1. From germline, CDR1 is SEHNR and CDR2 FQNEAQ (reference sequence). Unmatched junction bases numbered 7, after V lost 7 bases and J lost 8 bases. The CDR3 covers 12 residues. CDR3 nucleotide sequence: TGTGCCAGCACCCTAACAGGGGAAGGCTACACCTTC. Its protein product is CASTLTGEGYTF. The whole variable domain, remainder taken from reference TRBV7-9 and TRBJ1-2, is DTGVSQNPRHKITKRGQNVTFRCDPISEHNRLYWYRQTLGQGPEFLTYFQNEAQLEKSRLLSDRFSAERPKGSFSTLEIQRTEQGDSAMYLCASTLTGEGYTFGSGTRLTVV.

There are a few counts of this clone. This chain uses TRBV7-2 with TRBJ2-3, with D hard to call. This CDR3 is 15 amino acids long. The ends were cut back, 3 bases at V and 3 bases at J, with 13 bases in the middle. CDR1 is SGHTA and CDR2 is FQGNSA in the germline V gene. For the CDR3, the DNA is TGTGCCAGCAGCTTGCGGAGACCCCCAACAGATACGCAGTATTTT. It translates to CASSLRRPPTDTQYF.

The chain employs TRBV5-4 and TRBJ2-1, with D perhaps matching TRBD1 (7 bases). Germline CDR1 and CDR2: SGHNT and YYREEE (reference sequence). Trimming cost V 3 bases and J 1 base, with 14 bases left between them. CDR3 length equals 16 residues. The CDR3 spells CASSSGGLASYNEQFF. CDR3 nucleotide sequence: TGTGCCAGCAGCTCAGGGGGGCTAGCGTCCTACAATGAGCAGTTCTTC.

This clone is medium-sized (0.01 to 0.1%) in the sample. Different DNA sequences within this sample yield the same CDR3. V and J are TRBV10-3 and TRBJ2-7; 8 bases are a match to TRBD2. The ends lost 3 bases at V and 2 bases at J; junction bases unmatched: 3. The CDR3 has 14 residues. The germline V gene has CDR1 ENHRY and CDR2 SYGVKD. The CDR3 region is CAISESGRPYEQYF. CDR3 sequence (DNA): TGTGCCATCAGTGAAAGCGGGAGACCCTACGAGCAGTACTTC.